Listed here is a single T cell receptor beta chain. The CDR3 totals 14 residues. Between the trimmed V and J ends, which lost 6 bases and 1 base, there was a span of 9 bases. Germline-derived CDR1 and CDR2 are ENHRY and SYGVKD. The protocol was immunoSEQ multiplex PCR, while the TCRdb copy is restricted to in-frame clones and leaves out a portion. The repertoire holds 60,000 to 80,000 clones, with about 88% as singletons. The record originates from a study of PD-L1 blockade in urothelial cancer. Across the study: As for prior chemotherapy regimens, patients had received 0 to 3. Analysis of the blood was performed 3 weeks (second dose) and 6 weeks after treatment start.

Sample time point: peripheral blood 6 weeks after treatment start. The receptor was derived from a man aged 55 to 70 with urothelial cancer. This chain joins TRBV10-3 and TRBJ2-2; D perhaps matches TRBD1 (5 bases). Sequences were derived from PBMCs, sampled around atezolizumab (anti-PD-L1) treatment. The CDR3 sequence is CAIRPTGNTGELFF. The CDR3, as DNA: TGTGCCATCAGACCAACAGGGAACACCGGGGAGCTGTTTTTT.